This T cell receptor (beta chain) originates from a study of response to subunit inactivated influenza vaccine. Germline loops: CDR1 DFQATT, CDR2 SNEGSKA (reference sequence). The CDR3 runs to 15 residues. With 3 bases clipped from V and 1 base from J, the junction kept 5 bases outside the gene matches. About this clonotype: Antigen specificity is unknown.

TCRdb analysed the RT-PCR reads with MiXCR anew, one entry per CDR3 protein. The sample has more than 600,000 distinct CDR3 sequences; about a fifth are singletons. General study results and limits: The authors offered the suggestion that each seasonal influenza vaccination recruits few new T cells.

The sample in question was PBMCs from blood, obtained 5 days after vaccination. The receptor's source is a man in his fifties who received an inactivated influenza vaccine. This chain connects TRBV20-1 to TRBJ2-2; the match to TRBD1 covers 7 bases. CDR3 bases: TGCAGTGCTAGCCCGGGACAGAAGAACACCGGGGAGCTGTTTTTT. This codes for CSASPGQKNTGELFF.